The 14 T cell receptor beta chains listed next were all sequenced from one sample in a study of beta chain features in type 1 diabetes. The authors reverse transcribed all of the isolated RNA, so sequencing captured expressed TCRB transcripts. Measured with immunoSEQ multiplex PCR; TCRdb has only the in-frame clones, and not every one. The repertoire holds approximately 150,000 clones, with 8% to 13% as singletons. The sequencing sample was made of naive CD4+ T cells from blood. The receptors shown here come from a man between 18 and 29 years old in good health.

The rearrangement links TRBV7-8 to TRBJ1-6, with 8 bases aligning to TRBD1. CDR3 length: 16 amino acids. After removal of 1 base from V and 6 bases from J, the junction contained 5 bases not matched to a gene. Looked up from germline, CDR1 is SGHVS and CDR2 is FQNEAQ. The DNA for the CDR3 is TGTGCCAGCAGCTTAGACCCAGGGGGCCGTAATTCACCCCTCCACTTT. Amino acid sequence: CASSLDPGGRNSPLHF.

This clone was counted between two and nine times. The rearrangement links TRBV7-9 to TRBJ2-7, with TRBD1 matching over 7 bases. CDR1 is SEHNR and CDR2 is FQNEAQ in the germline V gene (reference sequence). Trimming removed 4 bases from V and 0 bases from J; junction bases left unmatched: 9. This CDR3 region has 16 residues. The DNA of the CDR3 is TGTGCCAGCAGCTCAGGACAGGCCCTGAGCTCCTACGAGCAGTACTTC. The encoded protein is CASSSGQALSSYEQYF. Together with reference TRBV7-9 and TRBJ2-7, the CDR3 gives the full variable domain: DTGVSQNPRHKITKRGQNVTFRCDPISEHNRLYWYRQTLGQGPEFLTYFQNEAQLEKSRLLSDRFSAERPKGSFSTLEIQRTEQGDSAMYLCASSSGQALSSYEQYFGPGTRLTVT.

This clone was detected a few times. The genes are TRBV5-1 and TRBJ2-7; possible D gene TRBD1, 6 bases. The CDR3 length is 14 residues. V was cut by 4 bases and J by 2 bases, with 13 bases left in between. Germline lookup yields CDR1 SGHRS and CDR2 YFSETQ. The DNA of the CDR3 is TGCGCCAGCAGCCCCCCGGCAGGGGCCTACGAGCAGTACTTC. It codes for CASSPPAGAYEQYF.

This clone occurred a few times. V usage is TRBV4-1 and J usage is TRBJ2-7, with D possibly being TRBD1 (6 bases). V dropped 0 bases and J dropped 0 bases, with 15 bases sitting between them. The CDR3 length is 17 residues. Germline CDR1 and CDR2: MGHRA and YSYEKL. CDR3 region: CASSQDLTGQPSYEQYF. CDR3 sequence (DNA): TGCGCCAGCAGCCAAGATCTGACAGGACAGCCCTCCTACGAGCAGTACTTC.

This clone was counted only a few times. The chain couples TRBV28 to TRBJ2-5; 7 positions match TRBD1. Germline CDR1 is MDHEN and CDR2 is SYDVKM. J was trimmed by 4 bases and V by 11 bases; bases with no gene match: 4. This CDR3 spans 11 amino acids. The CDR3 DNA follows: TGTGCCTCGACAGGGCTAGAGACCCAGTACTTC. This translates into CASTGLETQYF.

This clone turned up a few times. The genes are TRBV6-1 and TRBJ2-4; 8 nucleotides align to TRBD1. The CDR3 loop spans 14 amino acids. Trimming removed 6 bases from V and 2 bases from J; junction bases left unmatched: 3. CDR1 is MNHNS and CDR2 is SASEGT in the germline V gene. CDR3 coding DNA: TGTGCCAGCAGCCAGGGGGCTTCCAAAAACATTCAGTACTTC. It encodes CASSQGASKNIQYF.

This clone was seen a few times. The CDR3 DNA sequence: TGCGCCAGCAGCCAGGAAAAGACAGGCTGGGGCACAGATACGCAGTATTTT. This gives the protein CASSQEKTGWGTDTQYF. The V call is TRBV4-3, the J call TRBJ2-3; D is perhaps TRBD1 (6 bases). CDR3 length: 17 amino acids. Germline CDR1 LGHNA, CDR2 YSLEER. Trimming cost V 3 bases and J 1 base, with 17 bases left between them.

This chain joins TRBV5-6 and TRBJ2-4; TRBD1 matches at 9 bases. Trimming took 2 bases from V and 6 from J; bases not matched to a gene: 9. Looked up from germline, CDR1 is SGHDT and CDR2 is YYEEEE. The CDR3 covers 16 residues. CDR3 nucleotides: TGTGCCAGCAGCTTCGGTACAGGGGGCAGATTAAACATTCAGTACTTC. It yields the protein CASSFGTGGRLNIQYF.

The genes are TRBV7-2 and TRBJ2-7; 10 bases fit TRBD2. CDR1 is SGHTA and CDR2 is FQGNSA in the germline V gene. V gave up 5 bases and J gave up 2 bases; unmatched junction bases: 3. The CDR3 consists of 14 residues. Here the CDR3 DNA reads TGTGCCAGCAGCGCACTAGCGGGGACCTACGAGCAGTACTTC. Translated: CASSALAGTYEQYF.

V and J are TRBV7-2 and TRBJ2-5; D is perhaps TRBD2 (6 bases). V lost 5 bases to trimming and J lost 5 bases, with 15 bases between them. The germline V gene has CDR1 SGHTA and CDR2 FQGNSA. This CDR3 contains 14 residues. In DNA form, the CDR3 reads TGTGCCAGCAGCCAGAGGGCCAGCGGGGAGACCCAGTACTTC. This sequence encodes CASSQRASGETQYF.

The CDR3 sequence is CASSSVTVRNYGYTF. CDR3 in DNA: TGTGCCAGCAGTTCGGTCACAGTCAGAAACTATGGCTACACCTTC. The chain joins TRBV28 to TRBJ1-2; D not certain. Germline CDR1 MDHEN, CDR2 SYDVKM. Trimming left V 4 bases short and J 2 bases short, with 14 bases between. This CDR3 region has 15 residues.

The chain combines TRBV25-1 with TRBJ2-7; 7 bases match TRBD1. V lost 6 bases, J lost 0 bases, and 5 bases stayed unmatched. The CDR3 spans 14 residues. CDR1 is MGHDK and CDR2 is SYGVNS in the germline V gene. The CDR3 spells CASREQGSSYEQYF. The CDR3 DNA reads as TGTGCCAGCAGGGAACAGGGGAGCTCCTACGAGCAGTACTTC.

The chain has TRBV9 and TRBJ2-5, with 9 positions matching TRBD1. Looked up from germline, CDR1 is SGDLS and CDR2 is YYNGEE. V shed 4 bases, J shed 5 bases, and the junction held 6 bases outside the gene matches. The CDR3 runs 14 residues. The CDR3, as DNA: TGTGCCAGCAGCACCACAGGGGGCTCGGAGACCCAGTACTTC. Its translation is CASSTTGGSETQYF.

This clone was counted only a few times. CDR3 protein: CASSPGTGDQPQHF. Written as DNA, the CDR3 is TGTGCCAGCTCACCAGGGACAGGGGACCAGCCCCAGCATTTT. This chain links TRBV18 with TRBJ1-5; TRBD1 matches 10 bases. The CDR3 contains 14 residues. CDR1 is KGHSH, CDR2 LQKENI, per germline. V was clipped by 2 bases and J by 7 bases; unmatched bases: 2.